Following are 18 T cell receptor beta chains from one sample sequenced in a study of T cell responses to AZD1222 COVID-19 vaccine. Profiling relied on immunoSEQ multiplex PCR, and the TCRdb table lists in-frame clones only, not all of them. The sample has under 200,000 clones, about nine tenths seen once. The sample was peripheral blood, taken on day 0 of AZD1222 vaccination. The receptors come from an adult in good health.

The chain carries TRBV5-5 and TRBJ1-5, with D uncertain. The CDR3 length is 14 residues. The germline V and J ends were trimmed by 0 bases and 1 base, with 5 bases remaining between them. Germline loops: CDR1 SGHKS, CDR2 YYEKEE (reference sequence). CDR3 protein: CASSLGGSNQPQHF. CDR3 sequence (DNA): TGTGCCAGCAGCTTGGGAGGGAGCAATCAGCCCCAGCATTTT.

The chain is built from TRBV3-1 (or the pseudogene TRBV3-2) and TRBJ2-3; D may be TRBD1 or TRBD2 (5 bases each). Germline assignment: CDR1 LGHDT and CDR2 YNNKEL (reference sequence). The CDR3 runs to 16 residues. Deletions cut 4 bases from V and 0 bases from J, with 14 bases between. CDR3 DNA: TGTGCCAGCAGCCCGCTCGGGACGGAAAGCACAGATACGCAGTATTTT. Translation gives CASSPLGTESTDTQYF.

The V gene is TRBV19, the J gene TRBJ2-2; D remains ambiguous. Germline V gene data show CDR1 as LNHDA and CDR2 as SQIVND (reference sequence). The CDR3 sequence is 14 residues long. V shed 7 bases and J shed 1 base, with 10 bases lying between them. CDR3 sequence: CASKPSGNTGELFF. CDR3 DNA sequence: TGTGCCAGTAAACCTTCGGGGAACACCGGGGAGCTGTTTTTT.

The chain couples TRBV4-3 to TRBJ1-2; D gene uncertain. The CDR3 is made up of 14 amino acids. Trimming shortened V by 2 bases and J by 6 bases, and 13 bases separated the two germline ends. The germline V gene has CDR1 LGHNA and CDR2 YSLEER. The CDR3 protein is CASSQSGAGNGYTF. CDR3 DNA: TGCGCCAGCAGCCAATCCGGTGCGGGTAATGGCTACACCTTC.

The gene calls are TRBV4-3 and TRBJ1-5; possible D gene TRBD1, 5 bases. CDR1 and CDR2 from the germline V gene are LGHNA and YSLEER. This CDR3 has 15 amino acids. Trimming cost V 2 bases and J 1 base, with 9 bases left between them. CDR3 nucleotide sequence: TGCGCCAGCAGCCAATATCAGGGCAGCAATCAGCCCCAGCATTTT. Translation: CASSQYQGSNQPQHF.

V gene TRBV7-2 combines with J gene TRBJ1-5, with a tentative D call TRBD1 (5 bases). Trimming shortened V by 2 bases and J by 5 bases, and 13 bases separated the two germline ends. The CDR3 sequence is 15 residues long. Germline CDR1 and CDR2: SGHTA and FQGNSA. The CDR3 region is CASSLKGDGYQPQHF. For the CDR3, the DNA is TGTGCCAGCAGCTTAAAAGGGGACGGCTATCAGCCCCAGCATTTT.

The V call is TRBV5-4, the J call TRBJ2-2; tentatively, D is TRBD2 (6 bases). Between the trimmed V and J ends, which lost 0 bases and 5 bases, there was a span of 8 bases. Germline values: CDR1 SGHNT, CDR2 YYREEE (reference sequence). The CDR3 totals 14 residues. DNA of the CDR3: TGTGCCAGCAGCTTGGGTGGGGGGACCGGGGAGCTGTTTTTT. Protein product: CASSLGGGTGELFF. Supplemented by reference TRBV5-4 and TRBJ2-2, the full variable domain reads ETGVTQSPTHLIKTRGQQVTLRCSSQSGHNTVSWYQQALGQGPQFIFQYYREEENGRGNFPPRFSGLQFPNYSSELNVNALELDDSALYLCASSLGGGTGELFFGEGSRLTVL.

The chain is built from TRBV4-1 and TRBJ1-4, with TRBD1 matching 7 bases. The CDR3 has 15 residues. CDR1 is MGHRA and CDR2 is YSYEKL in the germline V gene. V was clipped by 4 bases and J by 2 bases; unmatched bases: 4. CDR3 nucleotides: TGCGCCAGCAGCCCCCAGGACAGGACTAATGAAAAACTGTTTTTT. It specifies CASSPQDRTNEKLFF.

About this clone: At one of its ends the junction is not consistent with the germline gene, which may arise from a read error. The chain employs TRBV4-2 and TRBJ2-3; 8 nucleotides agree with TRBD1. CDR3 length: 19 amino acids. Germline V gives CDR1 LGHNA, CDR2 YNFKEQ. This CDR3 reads CASTQGTGASAGPGGTQYF. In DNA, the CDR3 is TGTGCCAGCACCCAAGGGACAGGAGCTTCAGCAGGGCCTGGAGGTACGCAGTATTTT.

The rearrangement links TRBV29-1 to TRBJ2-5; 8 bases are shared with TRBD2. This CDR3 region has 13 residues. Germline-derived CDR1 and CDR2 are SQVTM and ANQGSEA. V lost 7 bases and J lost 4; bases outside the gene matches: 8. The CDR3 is CSATGGTIETQYF. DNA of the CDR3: TGCAGCGCCACGGGGGGGACCATAGAGACCCAGTACTTC.

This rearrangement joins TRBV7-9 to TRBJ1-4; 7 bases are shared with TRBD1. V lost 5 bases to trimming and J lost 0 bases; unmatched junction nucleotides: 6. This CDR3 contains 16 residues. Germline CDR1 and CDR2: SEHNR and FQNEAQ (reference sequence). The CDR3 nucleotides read TGTGCCAGCAGCCAGGACAGGCCTGCAACTAATGAAAAACTGTTTTTT. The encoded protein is CASSQDRPATNEKLFF.

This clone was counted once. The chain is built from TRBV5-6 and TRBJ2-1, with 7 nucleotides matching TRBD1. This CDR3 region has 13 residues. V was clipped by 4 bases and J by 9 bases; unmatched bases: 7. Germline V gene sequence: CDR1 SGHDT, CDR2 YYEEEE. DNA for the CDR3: TGTGCCAGCAGCGGACAGGTCTTGGGTGAGCAGTTCTTC. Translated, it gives CASSGQVLGEQFF.

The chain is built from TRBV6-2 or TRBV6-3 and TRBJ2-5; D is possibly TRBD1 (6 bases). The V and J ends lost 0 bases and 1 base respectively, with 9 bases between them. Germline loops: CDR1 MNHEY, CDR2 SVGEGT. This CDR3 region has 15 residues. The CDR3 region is CASSYSDRSQETQYF. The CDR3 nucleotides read TGTGCCAGCAGTTACTCAGACAGGAGCCAAGAGACCCAGTACTTC.

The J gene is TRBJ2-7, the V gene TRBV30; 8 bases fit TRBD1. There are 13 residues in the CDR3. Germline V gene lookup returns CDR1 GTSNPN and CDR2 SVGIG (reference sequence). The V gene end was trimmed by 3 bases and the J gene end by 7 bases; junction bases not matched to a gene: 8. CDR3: CAWRGQGYGEQYF. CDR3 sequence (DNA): TGTGCCTGGAGAGGACAGGGATATGGAGAGCAGTACTTC.

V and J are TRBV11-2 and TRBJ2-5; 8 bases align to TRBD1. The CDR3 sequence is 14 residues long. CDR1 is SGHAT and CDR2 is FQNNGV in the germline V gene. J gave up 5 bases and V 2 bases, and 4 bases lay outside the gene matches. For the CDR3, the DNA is TGTGCCAGCAGCTTACAGGGGGCTCGGGAGACCCAGTACTTC. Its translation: CASSLQGARETQYF. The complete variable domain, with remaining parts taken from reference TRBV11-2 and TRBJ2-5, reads EAGVAQSPRYKIIEKRQSVAFWCNPISGHATLYWYQQILGQGPKLLIQFQNNGVVDDSQLPKDRFSAERLKGVDSTLKIQPAKLEDSAVYLCASSLQGARETQYFGPGTRLLVL.

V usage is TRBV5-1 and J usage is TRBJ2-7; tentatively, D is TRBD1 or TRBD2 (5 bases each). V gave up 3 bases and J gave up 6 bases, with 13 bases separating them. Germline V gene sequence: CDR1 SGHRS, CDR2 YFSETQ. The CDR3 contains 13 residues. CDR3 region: CASSSRPGGEQYF. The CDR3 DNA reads TGCGCCAGCAGCTCGCGCCCTGGGGGCGAGCAGTACTTC.

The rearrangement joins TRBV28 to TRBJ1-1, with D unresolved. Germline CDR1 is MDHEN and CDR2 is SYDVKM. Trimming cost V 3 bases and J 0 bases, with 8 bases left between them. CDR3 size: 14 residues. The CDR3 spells CASSFPGMNTEAFF. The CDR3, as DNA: TGTGCCAGCAGTTTTCCCGGGATGAACACTGAAGCTTTCTTT.

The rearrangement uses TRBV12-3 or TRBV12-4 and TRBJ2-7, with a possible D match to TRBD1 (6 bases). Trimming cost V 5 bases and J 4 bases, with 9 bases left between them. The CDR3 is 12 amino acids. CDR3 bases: TGTGCCAGCAGTCTCGACAGGTACGAGCAGTACTTC. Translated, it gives CASSLDRYEQYF.